Below are 7 T cell receptor beta chains sequenced from a single sample in a study of technical replicates of blood from a few donors. The table came from immunoSEQ multiplex PCR; TCRdb's copy has only in-frame clones and leaves some out. The sample includes 72,000 or so clones, about 94% of them seen just once. The specimen sequenced was T cells isolated from PBMCs. The receptors were gathered from a human donor in good health.

This rearrangement joins TRBV2 to TRBJ2-7; D call uncertain. The length of the CDR3 is 14 residues. Trimming removed 2 bases at V and 0 bases at J, with 8 bases between. Germline V gene data show CDR1 as SNHLY and CDR2 as FYNNEI. The CDR3 spells CASSEFSSSYEQYF. The CDR3 nucleotides read TGTGCCAGCAGTGAATTTTCTAGCTCCTACGAGCAGTACTTC.

Written as DNA, the CDR3 is TGTGCCAGCAGTCAACAGAACACCGGGGAGCTGTTTTTT. This codes for CASSQQNTGELFF. The rearrangement uses TRBV6-5 and TRBJ2-2; no firm D call. This CDR3 spans 13 amino acids. The germline CDR1 and CDR2 sequences are MNHEY and SVGAGI. Between the trimmed V and J ends, which lost 5 bases and 1 base, there was a span of 5 bases.

V and J are TRBV27 and TRBJ1-1; D possibly corresponds to TRBD1 (6 bases). Trimming left V 4 bases short and J 11 bases short, with 14 bases between. The germline V gene encodes CDR1 MNHEY and CDR2 SMNVEV (reference sequence). This CDR3 contains 12 residues. The CDR3 loop is CASSSSGARAFF. The CDR3, as DNA: TGTGCCAGCAGTTCATCAGGGGCTCGGGCTTTCTTT.

The chain carries TRBV5-1 and TRBJ2-7; D might be TRBD2 (5 bases). CDR1 SGHRS and CDR2 YFSETQ come from the germline V gene. The V end lost 0 bases, the J end lost 5 bases, and 15 bases lay between the germline ends. The CDR3 totals 15 residues. The CDR3 DNA reads as TGCGCCAGCAGCTTGGAAATAGCGCGTCTACACGAGCAGTACTTC. Translating gives CASSLEIARLHEQYF.

CDR3: CASSEYRYQPQHF. CDR3 nucleotides: TGTGCCAGCAGTGAATACAGATATCAGCCCCAGCATTTT. The rearrangement joins TRBV6-1 to TRBJ1-5; D ambiguous. The CDR3 covers 13 residues. The germline V and J ends were trimmed by 2 bases and 5 bases, with 7 bases remaining between them. Germline CDR1 reads MNHNS; CDR2 reads SASEGT.

V and J are TRBV7-3 and TRBJ1-1; no reliable D call. V lost 4 bases to trimming and J lost 5 bases, with 11 bases between them. Germline V gene data show CDR1 as SGHTA and CDR2 as FQGTGA. The CDR3 sequence is 13 residues long. The CDR3 region has the DNA TGTGCCAGCAGCTCGATCGGGTTAACTGAAGCTTTCTTT. It is translated as CASSSIGLTEAFF.

The J gene is TRBJ2-1, the V gene TRBV9; 7 nucleotides line up with TRBD2. The CDR3 has 15 amino acids. V was pared by 0 bases and J by 4 bases, with 4 bases of the junction left unmatched. Germline V gives CDR1 SGDLS, CDR2 YYNGEE. CDR3 DNA sequence: TGTGCCAGCAGCGTAGCATGGGGGGGTTACAATGAGCAGTTCTTC. Protein: CASSVAWGGYNEQFF.